Listed here are 11 T cell receptor beta chains from one sample, sequenced in a study of T cells in women clearing cervical HPV infection. Sequenced by immunoSEQ multiplex PCR; TCRdb stores in-frame clones only, minus some. The clone table shows roughly 29,000 clones, with the ten largest holding 2.5% to 3%. The material sequenced was blood buffy coat. Source of these receptors: a woman between 18 and 75 years old with a cervical HPV16 infection that either progressed to CIN3+ or cleared (not recorded which).

In regard to this clone: The read terminates 3 residues before the CDR3 end, so the remaining end is supplied by the germline J gene. The gene calls are TRBV4-1 and TRBJ1-6; a weak D match, TRBD1 (5 bases). V was clipped by 3 bases and J by 9 bases, with 18 bases between them. CDR1 MGHRA and CDR2 YSYEKL come from the germline V gene. CDR3 length equals 16 residues. Partial CDR3 DNA: TGCGCCAGCAGCCAGCCGACAGTCAAAGTGGGTTCACCC. Protein sequence: CASSQPTVKVGSP. The entire CDR3 protein reads CASSQPTVKVGSPLHF.

Of note for this clone: The missing CDR3 end, 3 residues past where the read stops, is filled in from the germline J gene. The rearrangement uses TRBV5-4 and TRBJ2-1; possible D gene TRBD1, 5 bases. Trimming stripped 1 base from V and 2 bases from J, with 10 bases between. CDR3 length: 15 residues. Germline loops: CDR1 SGHNT, CDR2 YYREEE (reference sequence). The CDR3 DNA, read in part, is TGTGCCAGCAGCTTGATAGGGGCGGCCTACAATGAG. It codes for CASSLIGAAYNE. The entire CDR3 sequence reads CASSLIGAAYNEQFF.

Details on this clone: The read gets to within 3 residues of the CDR3 end, and the germline J gene fills in the rest. J is TRBJ2-2 and V is TRBV7-6, with a tentative D call TRBD1 (6 bases). There are 16 residues in the CDR3. The V gene's germline CDR1 is SGHVS and CDR2 FNYEAQ. V was pared by 4 bases and J by 8 bases, with 20 bases between. Partial CDR3 DNA: TGTGCCAGCAGCTCGCGACCTCCAGGGGAATGGGGGGAG. It specifies CASSSRPPGEWGE. The entire CDR3 is CASSSRPPGEWGELFF.

In regard to this clone: The CDR3 end lies 3 residues beyond the end of the read and is filled in from the germline J gene. J is TRBJ2-7 and V is TRBV7-9, with a tentative D call TRBD1 (6 bases). V lost 2 bases, J lost 6 bases, and 14 bases lay in between. The CDR3 consists of 14 residues. Germline loops: CDR1 SEHNR, CDR2 FQNEAQ (reference sequence). The covered CDR3 bases are TGTGCCAGCAGCTTAAGGGCGCAGGGGTCCGAG. Amino acid sequence: CASSLRAQGSE. The full CDR3 reads CASSLRAQGSEQYF.

For this clone: The read stops 3 residues short of the end of the CDR3; the missing end is completed from the germline J gene. The rearrangement joins TRBV7-8 to TRBJ1-5; D possibly corresponds to TRBD1 (6 bases). V lost 5 bases, J lost 8 bases, and 13 bases lay in between. Germline loops: CDR1 SGHVS, CDR2 FQNEAQ. The CDR3 totals 13 residues. The part of the CDR3 DNA that was read is TGTGCCAGCAGCCGCGGACAGCAAAAGCCC. This sequence encodes CASSRGQQKP. The whole CDR3 is CASSRGQQKPQHF.

Comment on this clone: The CDR3 extends 3 residues past the end of the read, so its final part is completed from the germline J gene. The chain joins TRBV5-5 to TRBJ2-1, with D unclear. Germline V lookup: CDR1 SGHKS, CDR2 YYEKEE (reference sequence). V shed 6 bases and J shed 6 bases, with 7 bases lying between them. This CDR3 is built from 11 residues. The CDR3 is CASTLFNEQFF. CDR3 bases read: TGTGCCAGCACCCTTTTCAATGAG.

As regards this clone: Read sequence stops 3 residues before the CDR3 end, and the germline J gene provides the missing end. The rearrangement joins TRBV19 to TRBJ1-1; no firm D call. The germline V gene has CDR1 LNHDA and CDR2 SQIVND (reference sequence). Trimming took 3 bases from V and 3 from J, leaving 11 bases between them. The CDR3 has 14 residues. The CDR3 bases that were read are TGTGCCAGTAGTATGACATCTTGGGACACTGAA. Its protein product is CASSMTSWDTE. The full CDR3 protein reads CASSMTSWDTEAFF.

This clone shows up as medium-sized by frequency. The CDR3 here is CAWSVRVVGKLFF. The sequenced CDR3 bases are TGTGCCTGGAGTGTAAGGGTCGTAGGAAAA. V is TRBV30 and J is TRBJ1-4; D not certain. The CDR3 end lies 3 residues beyond the end of the read and is filled in from the germline J gene. Looked up from germline, CDR1 is GTSNPN and CDR2 is SVGIG (reference sequence). There are 13 residues in the CDR3. V lost 0 bases and J 10 bases, leaving 12 bases between the germline ends. Together with reference TRBV30 and TRBJ1-4, the CDR3 gives the full variable domain: SQTIHQWPATLVQPVGSPLSLECTVEGTSNPNLYWYRQAAGRGLQLLFYSVGIGQISSEVPQNLSASRPQDRQFILSSKKLLLSDSGFYLCAWSVRVVGKLFFGSGTQLSVL.

On this clone itself: The read stops 3 residues short of the end of the CDR3; the missing end is completed from the germline J gene. This rearrangement joins TRBV10-1 to TRBJ1-6, with D maybe TRBD1 (5 bases). The germline V gene encodes CDR1 WNHNN and CDR2 SYGVQD (reference sequence). This CDR3 contains 14 residues. V lost 5 bases, J lost 7 bases, and 12 bases lay in between. Partial CDR3 DNA: TGCGCCAGCAGTCTGGACAAGCCGAATTCACCC. This translates into CASSLDKPNSP. The whole CDR3 sequence is CASSLDKPNSPLHF.

Concerning this clone itself: The CDR3 extends 3 residues past the end of the read, so its final part is completed from the germline J gene. The genes are TRBV4-1 and TRBJ2-1; 13 bases agree with TRBD2. The CDR3 consists of 16 residues. The germline CDR1 and CDR2 sequences are MGHRA and YSYEKL. Germline trimming cut 1 base from V and 7 bases from J; bases unmatched to any gene: 4. CDR3: CASSQGTSGSNNEQFF. CDR3 DNA (partial): TGCGCCAGCAGCCAAGGGACTAGCGGGAGTAATAATGAG.

Notes on this clone: The CDR3 goes on 3 residues after the read ends, and that part is filled in from the germline J gene. The chain couples TRBV19 to TRBJ2-7; D is uncertain. Trimming cost V 0 bases and J 2 bases, with 5 bases left between them. CDR1 is LNHDA, CDR2 SQIVND, per germline (reference sequence). The CDR3 is made up of 13 amino acids. CDR3 bases read: TGTGCCAGTAGTATAGACGTTCCCTACGAG. Amino acids: CASSIDVPYE. The full-length CDR3 reads as CASSIDVPYEQYF.